The rows below give T cell receptor beta chains drawn from one sample of a study of cytomegalovirus exposure and HLA in healthy donors. Sequencing used immunoSEQ multiplex PCR; TCRdb keeps in-frame clones, though not all of them. The sample holds under 110,000 clones, roughly 70% seen once. What was sequenced was PBMCs. These TCRs come from a man aged 50-60 years in good health and CMV-seronegative. Each CDR3 is given with its conserved first and last residue. D genes are given only for firm matches. The size of a clone is reported for some rows only, either as once, few or many, or as a class for expanded clones.

d_gene,j_gene,v_gene,abundance,CDR3aa,CDR3nt
TRBD2,TRBJ2-7,TRBV7-2,.,CASSWGLAAAYEQYF,TGTGCCAGCAGCTGGGGACTAGCGGCCGCCTACGAGCAGTACTTC
.,TRBJ2-7,TRBV28,.,CASTVSVTGYEQYF,TGTGCCAGCACGGTGTCGGTTACTGGCTACGAGCAGTACTTC
.,TRBJ2-1,TRBV4-1,once,CASSQDSRYNEQFF,TGCGCCAGCAGCCAAGATTCGCGGTACAATGAGCAGTTCTTC
.,TRBJ1-5,TRBV7-2,.,CASSLKGENQPQHF,TGTGCCAGCAGCTTAAAGGGGGAAAATCAGCCCCAGCATTTT
.,TRBJ1-1,TRBV20-1,.,CSAYWNTEAFF,TGCAGTGCTTACTGGAACACTGAAGCTTTCTTT
.,TRBJ2-7,TRBV1,.,CTSSQDRWLAGASYEQYF,TGCACCAGCAGCCAAGATAGATGGCTAGCGGGAGCCTCCTACGAGCAGTACTTC
.,TRBJ2-7,TRBV28,few,CASSQAGNYYEQYF,TGTGCCAGTAGTCAGGCAGGGAACTACTACGAGCAGTACTTC
.,TRBJ2-7,TRBV6-1,.,CASSDRGTQTGQYF,TGTGCCAGCAGTGACCGGGGGACCCAAACAGGGCAGTACTTC
.,TRBJ1-3,TRBV27,many,CASASGHLSGNTIYF,TGTGCCAGCGCCTCGGGACACCTCTCTGGAAACACCATATATTTT
.,TRBJ2-7,TRBV6-1,.,CASTPGGAPYEQYF,TGTGCCAGCACCCCTGGGGGCGCCCCCTACGAGCAGTACTTC
TRBD2,TRBJ2-1,TRBV7-9,.,CASSFHGRGDEQFF,TGTGCCAGCAGTTTCCACGGGAGGGGTGATGAGCAGTTCTTC
.,TRBJ1-4,TRBV4-1,.,CASSQTAGQLNEKLFF,TGCGCCAGCAGCCAAACGGCGGGTCAGCTTAATGAAAAACTGTTTTTT
TRBD2,TRBJ2-7,TRBV28,.,CASSSAPGLAEGGSYEQYF,TGTGCCAGCAGTTCCGCCCCCGGACTAGCGGAAGGCGGCTCCTACGAGCAGTACTTC
.,TRBJ2-1,TRBV6-5,.,CASRPWGVNEQFF,TGTGCCAGCCGACCTTGGGGGGTCAATGAGCAGTTCTTC
.,TRBJ1-5,TRBV2,.,CASSQPGPGEPQHF,TGTGCCAGCAGTCAACCGGGGCCAGGGGAGCCCCAGCATTTT
TRBD1,TRBJ2-3,TRBV7-3,.,CASRPGTEQYF,TGCGCCAGCAGGCCCGGGACAGAGCAGTATTTT
TRBD1,TRBJ1-6,TRBV6-5,.,CASRIQGTGSPLHF,TGTGCCAGCAGGATACAGGGGACAGGATCACCCCTCCACTTT
TRBD2,TRBJ2-1,TRBV27,.,CASSPGTTYNEQFF,TGTGCCAGCAGTCCCGGGACTACTTACAATGAGCAGTTCTTC
TRBD1,TRBJ2-7,TRBV4-1,.,CASSLTQTGKYYEQYF,TGCGCCAGCAGCCTAACTCAGACAGGGAAGTACTACGAGCAGTACTTC
TRBD2,TRBJ2-3,TRBV9,.,CASSVAAGEEDTQYF,TGTGCCAGCAGCGTAGCGGCGGGAGAGGAAGATACGCAGTATTTT
.,TRBJ2-7,TRBV2,.,CASSENNPYEQYF,TGTGCCAGCAGTGAGAACAATCCCTACGAGCAGTACTTC
.,TRBJ2-7,TRBV18,.,CASSTDTYEQYF,TGTGCCAGCTCAACCGACACTTACGAGCAGTACTTC
TRBD2,TRBJ2-7,TRBV7-2,once,CASSLAGTSGTTTQYF,TGTGCCAGCAGCTTAGCCGGGACTAGCGGGACAACGACGCAGTACTTC
TRBD2,TRBJ2-4,TRBV15,few,CATSIAGTRRNIQYF,TGTGCCACCAGCATAGCCGGGACTAGGAGGAACATTCAGTACTTC
.,TRBJ1-2,TRBV15,.,CATSRVDLRGGYYGYTF,TGTGCCACCAGCAGAGTTGACCTCCGGGGTGGTTACTATGGCTACACCTTC
.,TRBJ1-5,TRBV6-5,.,CASSRTDNQPQHF,TGTGCCAGCAGTCGGACTGACAATCAGCCCCAGCATTTT
.,TRBJ1-5,TRBV28,.,CASSHGGGGNQPQHF,TGTGCCAGCAGTCACGGGGGGGGTGGCAATCAGCCCCAGCATTTT